This T cell receptor beta chain was sequenced for a study of identifying expanded T cells in peripheral blood. This CDR3 spans 17 amino acids. V was clipped by 2 bases and J by 5 bases; unmatched bases: 9. CDR1 is SGHRS, CDR2 YFSETQ, per germline. The assay was immunoSEQ multiplex PCR, and TCRdb's table has in-frame clones only and misses some. The repertoire holds around 100,000 clones, with about 91% as singletons. V usage is TRBV5-1 and J usage is TRBJ2-5; 13 bases map to TRBD2. The source material was blood. This clonotype was obtained from a person aged 18-70 years in good health. This CDR3 reads CASSFRLAGGLGETQYF. In DNA form, the CDR3 reads TGCGCCAGCAGCTTCAGACTAGCGGGGGGACTTGGGGAGACCCAGTACTTC. Looking up the rest from reference TRBV5-1 and TRBJ2-5 gives the full variable domain: KAGVTQTPRYLIKTRGQQVTLSCSPISGHRSVSWYQQTPGQGLQFLFEYFSETQRNKGNFPGRFSGRQFSNSRSEMNVSTLELGDSALYLCASSFRLAGGLGETQYFGPGTRLLVL.